A selection of T cell receptor beta chains follows, all from one sample in a study of shared T cell receptors in the human thymus. Using immunoSEQ multiplex PCR, the repertoire was profiled, and TCRdb retains in-frame clones only, with some absent. The sample lists under 450,000 clones, just under 95% occurring once. Sequencing was carried out using thymocytes. The receptors stem from a human donor. Each CDR3 is given with its conserved first and last residue. Each record gives: clone size, J gene, V gene, D gene, CDR3 protein, CDR3 DNA. The D gene is left open where the match is weak. Size values are once, few and many counts, or a class for expanded clones, and some rows have none.

clone_size: -; j_call: TRBJ2-1; v_call: TRBV21-1; d_call: -; cdr3_aa: CASSKEGQGLYNEQFF; cdr3_nt: TGTGCCAGCAGCAAAGAGGGACAGGGCCTTTACAATGAGCAGTTCTTC
clone_size: -; j_call: TRBJ2-3; v_call: TRBV5-1; d_call: -; cdr3_aa: CASALLRTGTDTQYF; cdr3_nt: TGCGCCAGCGCCCTCCTACGAACGGGCACAGATACGCAGTATTTT
clone_size: -; j_call: TRBJ2-2; v_call: TRBV25-1; d_call: TRBD1; cdr3_aa: CASSGGQGFTGELFF; cdr3_nt: TGTGCCAGCAGTGGGGGACAGGGGTTCACCGGGGAGCTGTTTTTT
clone_size: once; j_call: TRBJ2-7; v_call: TRBV28; d_call: -; cdr3_aa: CASVPRHFYEQYF; cdr3_nt: TGTGCCAGCGTACCGAGACACTTCTACGAGCAGTACTTC
clone_size: -; j_call: TRBJ2-5; v_call: TRBV7-6; d_call: -; cdr3_aa: CASSLGPPYQETQYF; cdr3_nt: TGTGCCAGCAGCTTAGGCCCCCCCTACCAAGAGACCCAGTACTTC
clone_size: -; j_call: TRBJ2-7; v_call: TRBV29-1; d_call: -; cdr3_aa: CSVGQAAYEQYF; cdr3_nt: TGCAGCGTTGGACAGGCGGCCTACGAGCAGTACTTC
clone_size: -; j_call: TRBJ2-2; v_call: TRBV28; d_call: -; cdr3_aa: CASSYGQGFTGELFF; cdr3_nt: TGTGCCAGCAGTTATGGGCAGGGTTTCACCGGGGAGCTGTTTTTT
clone_size: -; j_call: TRBJ2-5; v_call: TRBV7-8; d_call: -; cdr3_aa: CASCRLLGGTQYF; cdr3_nt: TGTGCCAGCTGTCGACTCCTAGGGGGGACCCAGTACTTC
clone_size: -; j_call: TRBJ2-3; v_call: TRBV28; d_call: -; cdr3_aa: CASSKTGEREPRRDTQYF; cdr3_nt: TGTGCCAGCAGCAAAACCGGCGAGCGTGAACCCCGCCGGGATACGCAGTATTTT
clone_size: -; j_call: TRBJ2-1; v_call: TRBV10-1; d_call: TRBD1; cdr3_aa: CASSKDRVNNEQFF; cdr3_nt: TGCGCCAGCAGCAAGGACAGGGTAAACAATGAGCAGTTCTTC
clone_size: -; j_call: TRBJ2-3; v_call: TRBV7-9; d_call: -; cdr3_aa: CASSFRMATDTQYF; cdr3_nt: TGTGCCAGCAGCTTTCGCATGGCCACAGATACGCAGTATTTT
clone_size: -; j_call: TRBJ1-1; v_call: TRBV7-3; d_call: TRBD1; cdr3_aa: CASSVDRGNPEAFF; cdr3_nt: TGTGCCAGCAGCGTCGACAGGGGGAATCCTGAAGCTTTCTTT
clone_size: -; j_call: TRBJ2-2; v_call: TRBV7-7; d_call: TRBD2; cdr3_aa: CASSLGGTSVTGELFF; cdr3_nt: TGTGCTAGCAGCTTAGGGGGGACTAGCGTCACCGGGGAGCTGTTTTTT
clone_size: -; j_call: TRBJ2-7; v_call: TRBV10-2; d_call: TRBD2; cdr3_aa: CASSVLAGDTYEQYF; cdr3_nt: TGCGCCAGCAGTGTATTAGCGGGAGACACCTACGAGCAGTACTTC
clone_size: -; j_call: TRBJ2-1; v_call: TRBV30; d_call: -; cdr3_aa: CALLRSYNEQFF; cdr3_nt: TGTGCCTTGTTGAGGTCCTACAATGAGCAGTTCTTC
clone_size: -; j_call: TRBJ2-1; v_call: TRBV5-5; d_call: TRBD2; cdr3_aa: CASSLAGQNSYNEQFF; cdr3_nt: TGTGCCAGCAGTTTAGCGGGACAAAACTCCTACAATGAGCAGTTCTTC
clone_size: -; j_call: TRBJ2-2; v_call: TRBV28; d_call: TRBD1; cdr3_aa: CASSPGAGGTGELFF; cdr3_nt: TGTGCCAGCAGTCCTGGGGCAGGGGGCACCGGGGAGCTGTTTTTT
clone_size: -; j_call: TRBJ1-5; v_call: TRBV7-9; d_call: TRBD1; cdr3_aa: CASSLAQGVDQPQHF; cdr3_nt: TGTGCCAGCAGCTTAGCCCAGGGGGTAGATCAGCCCCAGCATTTT
clone_size: once; j_call: TRBJ1-3; v_call: TRBV28; d_call: TRBD1; cdr3_aa: CASSSGGSGNTIYF; cdr3_nt: TGTGCCAGCAGCTCAGGGGGCTCTGGAAACACCATATATTTT
clone_size: -; j_call: TRBJ1-3; v_call: TRBV28; d_call: TRBD1; cdr3_aa: CASSLTQGENTIYF; cdr3_nt: TGTGCCAGCAGTCTAACACAGGGGGAAAACACCATATATTTT
clone_size: -; j_call: TRBJ1-4; v_call: TRBV4-1; d_call: TRBD1; cdr3_aa: CASSQGGDRIATNEKLFF; cdr3_nt: TGCGCCAGCAGCCAAGGTGGGGACAGGATCGCAACTAATGAAAAACTGTTTTTT